This TCR beta chain was found in a study of shared clonotypes between healthy human individuals. At the level of the study: A couple of women and a few men aged 18 to 49 made up the donors.

This clone has a handful of counts. The CDR3 is 15 residues long. Germline CDR1 and CDR2: KGHSH and LQKENI. The V gene end was trimmed by 3 bases and the J gene end by 8 bases; junction bases not matched to a gene: 7. Several immunoSEQ plates held equal portions of the genomic DNA taken from each subset. The assay was immunoSEQ multiplex PCR, and TCRdb's table has in-frame clones only and misses some. Among some 2,500,000 clones listed, over 85% were seen once. The sequence was obtained from a man younger than 35 in good health. Some clones in this sample may be carry-over from other donors' samples. Sample: naive CD4+ T cells from PBMCs. Specified subset: CD45RA+ positively selected. The chain couples TRBV18 to TRBJ1-4; 9 nucleotides agree with TRBD1. The CDR3 sequence is CASSPSGTGTEKLFF. CDR3 nucleotide sequence: TGTGCCAGCTCACCCTCCGGGACAGGGACCGAAAAACTGTTTTTT.